This T cell receptor (beta chain) was sequenced during a study of cytomegalovirus exposure and HLA in healthy donors. Study background: Among about 190 million T cells, an earlier analysis found about 100 million unique TCR beta sequences. Most genotyped donors, about 81% of 300 to 400, had Caucasian-associated genetic ancestry.

PCR was performed using 60 Vbeta and 13 Jbeta primers. Assay: immunoSEQ multiplex PCR; the TCRdb copy retains only in-frame clones and omits some. The sample shows 110,000 to 150,000 clones, approximately 77% of them seen only once. The germline V gene encodes CDR1 LNHDA and CDR2 SQIVND (reference sequence). The CDR3 is made up of 20 amino acids. Losses at the gene ends were 5 bases for V and 0 bases for J; bases not matched to a gene: 13. J is TRBJ2-1 and V is TRBV19; 13 bases are a match to TRBD2. This TCR came from a woman between 50 and 59 years old in good health and CMV-seronegative. Sample: PBMCs. As DNA, the CDR3 is TGTGCCAGTAGTTTAGGACTAGCGGGGGCTTTTTTGAGCTCCTACAATGAGCAGTTCTTC. Protein sequence: CASSLGLAGAFLSSYNEQFF. The full variable domain, completed using reference TRBV19 and TRBJ2-1, is DGGITQSPKYLFRKEGQNVTLSCEQNLNHDAMYWYRQDPGQGLRLIYYSQIVNDFQKGDIAEGYSVSREKKESFPLTVTSAQKNPTAFYLCASSLGLAGAFLSSYNEQFFGPGTRLTVL.